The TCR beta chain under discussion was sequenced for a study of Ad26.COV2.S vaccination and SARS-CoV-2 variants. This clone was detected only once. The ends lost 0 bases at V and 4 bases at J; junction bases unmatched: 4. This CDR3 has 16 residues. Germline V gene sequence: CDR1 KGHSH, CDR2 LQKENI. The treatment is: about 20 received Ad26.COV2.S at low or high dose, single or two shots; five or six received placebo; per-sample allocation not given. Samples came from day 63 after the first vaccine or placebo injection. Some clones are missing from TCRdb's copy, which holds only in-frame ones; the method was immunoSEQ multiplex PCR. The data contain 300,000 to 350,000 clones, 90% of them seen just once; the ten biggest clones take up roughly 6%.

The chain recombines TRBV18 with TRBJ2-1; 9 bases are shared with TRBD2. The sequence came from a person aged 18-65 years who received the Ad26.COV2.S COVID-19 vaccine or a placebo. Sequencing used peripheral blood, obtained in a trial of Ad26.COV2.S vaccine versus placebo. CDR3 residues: CASSPPAGGLYNEQFF. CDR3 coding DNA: TGTGCCAGCTCACCACCGGCGGGGGGGCTATACAATGAGCAGTTCTTC.